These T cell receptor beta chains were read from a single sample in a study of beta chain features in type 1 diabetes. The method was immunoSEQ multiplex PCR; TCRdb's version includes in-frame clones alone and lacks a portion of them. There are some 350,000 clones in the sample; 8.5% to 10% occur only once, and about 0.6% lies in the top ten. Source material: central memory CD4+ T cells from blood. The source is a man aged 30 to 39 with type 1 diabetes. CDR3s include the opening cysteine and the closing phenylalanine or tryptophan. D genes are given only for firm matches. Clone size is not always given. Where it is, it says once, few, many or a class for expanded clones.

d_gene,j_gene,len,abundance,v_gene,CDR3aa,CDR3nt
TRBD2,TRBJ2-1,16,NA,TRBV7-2,CASSLSGGTAYNEQFF,TGTGCCAGCAGCCTCTCCGGGGGGACGGCTTACAATGAGCAGTTCTTC
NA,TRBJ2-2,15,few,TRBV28,CASSLTGLRTGELFF,TGTGCCAGCAGTTTAACGGGGTTGCGCACCGGGGAGCTGTTTTTT
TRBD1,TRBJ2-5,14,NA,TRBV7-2,CASSSGTGSQTQYF,TGTGCCAGCAGCTCCGGGACAGGGAGTCAGACCCAGTACTTC
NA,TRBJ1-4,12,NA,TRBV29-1,CSVRQADEKLFF,TGCAGCGTCCGACAGGCTGATGAAAAACTGTTTTTT
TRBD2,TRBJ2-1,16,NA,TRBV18,CASSPRASGGDNEQFF,TGTGCCAGCTCACCACGAGCTAGCGGGGGTGACAATGAGCAGTTCTTC
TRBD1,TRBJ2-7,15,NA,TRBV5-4,CASSQDLQGAYEQYF,TGTGCCAGCAGCCAAGATCTACAGGGGGCCTACGAGCAGTACTTC
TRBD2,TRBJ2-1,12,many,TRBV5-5,CASSMSGGKQFF,TGTGCCAGCAGCATGAGCGGGGGCAAGCAGTTCTTC
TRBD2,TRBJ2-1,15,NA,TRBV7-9,CASSFGLADYNEQFF,TGTGCTAGCAGCTTCGGACTAGCGGACTACAATGAGCAGTTCTTC
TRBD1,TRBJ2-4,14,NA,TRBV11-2,CASSARRDSNIQYF,TGTGCCAGCAGCGCAAGACGGGACAGCAACATTCAGTACTTC
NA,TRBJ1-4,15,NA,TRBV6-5,CASSRSGVGGEKLFF,TGTGCCAGCAGTAGGAGTGGGGTCGGGGGTGAAAAACTGTTTTTT
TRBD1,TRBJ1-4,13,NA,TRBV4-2,CASADRGLGKLFF,TGTGCCAGCGCCGACAGGGGATTGGGAAAACTGTTTTTT